The rows below give T cell receptor beta chains drawn from one sample of a study of shared clonotypes between healthy human individuals. Assay used: immunoSEQ multiplex PCR; TCRdb lists only in-frame clones, some missing. The sample carries a few million clones, over 85% recorded once. The specimen was naive CD4+ T cells from PBMCs. The receptor source for this set is a man aged 18 to 29 in good health. Some clones in this sample may be carry-over from other donors' samples. Both conserved end residues are part of each CDR3. D genes are given only for firm matches. Not every row has a clone size; where given, it reads once, few, many or a size class.

J,D,length,size,V,DNA,CDR3
TRBJ2-7,NA,14,NA,TRBV5-4,TGTGCCAGTGCCACACAGGGAACACCCTACGAGCAGTACTTC,CASATQGTPYEQYF
TRBJ2-3,TRBD2,13,NA,TRBV29-1,TGCAGCGTTGCCGGGAGGGCCGGAGATACGCAGTATTTT,CSVAGRAGDTQYF
TRBJ1-2,NA,12,once,TRBV19,TGTGCCAGTAAAGGGCAGGGCGGTGGCTACACCTTC,CASKGQGGGYTF
TRBJ1-4,NA,11,NA,TRBV20-1,TGCAGTGCTGAGGGTAATGAAAAACTGTTTTTT,CSAEGNEKLFF
TRBJ1-3,TRBD1,15,NA,TRBV6-5,TGTGCCAGCGGGAGTGGCCAGGGGGCTGGAAACACCATATATTTT,CASGSGQGAGNTIYF
TRBJ2-7,NA,13,NA,TRBV19,TGTGCCAGTAGTATAGACAGGGAATACGAGCAGTACTTC,CASSIDREYEQYF
TRBJ2-1,TRBD2,16,NA,TRBV28,TGTGCCAGCAGTTTATCGGGGGGAGGGCCCGACAATGAGCAGTTCTTC,CASSLSGGGPDNEQFF
TRBJ1-2,NA,14,NA,TRBV11-1,TGTGCCAGCAGCTTAGCGGAAGCGTCGAGGGGCTACACCTTC,CASSLAEASRGYTF
TRBJ2-5,TRBD2,14,NA,TRBV9,TGTGCCAGCAGCGTTAGCGGGGTCCAAGAGACCCAGTACTTC,CASSVSGVQETQYF
TRBJ2-7,NA,13,NA,TRBV30,TGTGCCCGAAACTCGGGACTCTCCTACGAGCAGTACTTC,CARNSGLSYEQYF
TRBJ1-3,NA,17,once,TRBV9,TGTGCCAGCAGCGTAGGGGACATACGTTACTCTGGAAACACCATATATTTT,CASSVGDIRYSGNTIYF
TRBJ2-1,TRBD2,14,NA,TRBV25-1,TGTGCCAGCAAACTAGCGGGAGGCTACAATGAGCAGTTCTTC,CASKLAGGYNEQFF
TRBJ2-5,NA,13,NA,TRBV11-2,TGTGCCAGCAGCGAAGACAGGCAAGAGACCCAGTACTTC,CASSEDRQETQYF
TRBJ2-3,NA,13,NA,TRBV29-1,TGCAGCGGCCGGAGCGGACGGGGAGATACGCAGTATTTT,CSGRSGRGDTQYF
TRBJ2-1,NA,14,NA,TRBV7-2,TGTGCCAGCAGCTTAATTGCGGGTTACAATGAGCAGTTCTTC,CASSLIAGYNEQFF
TRBJ1-5,NA,13,NA,TRBV29-1,TGCAGCGTTGGAAATGGGAGCAATCAGCCCCAGCATTTT,CSVGNGSNQPQHF
TRBJ2-2,NA,14,once,TRBV5-1,TGCGCCAGCAGCACAGAAGCGAACACCGGGGAGCTGTTTTTT,CASSTEANTGELFF
TRBJ2-7,TRBD1,13,NA,TRBV15,TGTGCCACCAGTGACAGGGACACCTACGAGCAGTACTTC,CATSDRDTYEQYF
TRBJ2-5,NA,11,NA,TRBV6-1,TGTGCCAGCGGGGGTCAACGGACCCAGTACTTC,CASGGQRTQYF
TRBJ2-7,NA,14,NA,TRBV11-1,TGTGCCAGCAGCTCGATCACAGGATCTTCCGAGCAGTACTTC,CASSSITGSSEQYF
TRBJ1-1,NA,15,NA,TRBV7-8,TGTGCCAGCAGCCCCCGAGACAGACTGAACACTGAAGCTTTCTTT,CASSPRDRLNTEAFF
TRBJ2-7,NA,15,NA,TRBV6-6,TGTGCCAGCAGTTACTCGCGGGGTTTCATCCACGAGCAGTACTTC,CASSYSRGFIHEQYF
TRBJ1-1,NA,14,NA,TRBV5-8,TGTGCCAGCAGCCTTACAGGGTGGGTTCGTTGGGCTTTCTTT,CASSLTGWVRWAFF
TRBJ2-7,NA,15,NA,TRBV27,TGTGCCAGCAGGAACGCCGCGTTGGCAGGGTACGAGCAGTACTTC,CASRNAALAGYEQYF
TRBJ2-1,TRBD2,14,NA,TRBV5-1,TGCGCCAGCAGGACTAGCGGGGACTACAATGAGCAGTTCTTC,CASRTSGDYNEQFF
TRBJ2-7,TRBD1,15,NA,TRBV10-1,TGCGCCAGCAGTGCCTGGACAGGGGGTAACTACGAGCAGTACTTC,CASSAWTGGNYEQYF
TRBJ1-2,NA,14,NA,TRBV28,TGTGCCAGCAGCGGGACAAGTGCTAACTATGGCTACACCTTC,CASSGTSANYGYTF
TRBJ2-7,NA,12,NA,TRBV28,TGTGCCAGCAGGGACCCCGGCTACGAGCAGTACTTC,CASRDPGYEQYF
TRBJ2-1,TRBD2,16,NA,TRBV7-2,TGTGCCAGCAGTCCGCAGACCGGGACTAGCCTCAATGAGCAGTTCTTC,CASSPQTGTSLNEQFF
TRBJ2-7,NA,13,NA,TRBV11-3,TGTGCCAGCAGCCTAGGGGTAGCCTACGAGCAGTACTTC,CASSLGVAYEQYF
TRBJ2-7,NA,14,NA,TRBV5-1,TGCGCCAGTGGCCCGGGACCAGCGGCGTACGAGCAGTACTTC,CASGPGPAAYEQYF
TRBJ1-4,NA,14,NA,TRBV19,TGTGCCAGTAATCCAGGAGGGGGGTCAGAAAAACTGTTTTTT,CASNPGGGSEKLFF
TRBJ1-3,NA,16,NA,TRBV30,TGTGCCTGGAGAGAGCGGCCGGGGATCTCTGGAAACACCATATATTTT,CAWRERPGISGNTIYF
TRBJ2-7,TRBD2,16,once,TRBV28,TGTGCCAGCAGTTCGGGGCGGACTAGCGCTTCCTACGAGCAGTACTTC,CASSSGRTSASYEQYF
TRBJ2-1,TRBD2,18,NA,TRBV28,TGTGCCAGCACCTGGGGAGGGACCGGGACTAGCGGGAGCCGGGAGCAGTTCTTC,CASTWGGTGTSGSREQFF
TRBJ2-1,TRBD2,14,NA,TRBV7-9,TGTGCCAGCACCGCGACTAGCGGGAGCAATGAGCAGTTCTTC,CASTATSGSNEQFF
TRBJ2-2,NA,12,NA,TRBV4-2,TGTGCCAGCAGCCAAGTAACCGGGGAGCTGTTTTTT,CASSQVTGELFF